The following is a T cell receptor (beta chain) sequence with its context. The data derive from a study of blood T cell repertoires in COVID-19. Background on the study: Whether acute or convalescent, the COVID-19 samples came from the United States, Italy and Spain. T cells, B-cell-depleted T cells, or PBMCs supplied cDNA or gDNA.

The germline V gene has CDR1 LGHDT and CDR2 YNNKEL (reference sequence). CDR3 length equals 15 residues. V lost 4 bases, J lost 4 bases, and 16 bases lay in between. Authors' processing steps: Counts of nucleated cells, estimated from reference gene primer amplification, were obtained. The protocol was immunoSEQ multiplex PCR, while the TCRdb copy is restricted to in-frame clones and leaves out a portion. Clonal size and the V and J genes are those of that table, whereas D and trimming came from the DNA. The data show over 200,000 clones, with 80% to 85% seen just once and around 25% held by the top ten.

Sequenced: peripheral blood. This chain links TRBV3-1 (or the pseudogene TRBV3-2) with TRBJ1-2; tentatively, D is TRBD1 (6 bases). This clonotype originated in a man in his forties or fifties with acute or convalescent COVID-19. CDR3 in DNA: TGTGCCAGCAGCCCTAGCGGGGGCAAGAGCTATGGCTACACCTTC. Amino acid sequence: CASSPSGGKSYGYTF.